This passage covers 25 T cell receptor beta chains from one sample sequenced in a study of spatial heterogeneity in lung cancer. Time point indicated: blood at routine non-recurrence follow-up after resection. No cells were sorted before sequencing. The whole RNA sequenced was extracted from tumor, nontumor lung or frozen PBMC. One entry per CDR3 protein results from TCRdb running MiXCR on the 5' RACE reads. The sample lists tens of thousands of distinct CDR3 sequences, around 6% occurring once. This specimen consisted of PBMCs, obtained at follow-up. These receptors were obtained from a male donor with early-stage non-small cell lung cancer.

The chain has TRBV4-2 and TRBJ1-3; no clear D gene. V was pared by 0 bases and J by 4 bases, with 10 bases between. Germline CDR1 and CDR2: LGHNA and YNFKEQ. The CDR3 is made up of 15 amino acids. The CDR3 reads CASSQDAGEGNTIYF. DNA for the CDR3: TGTGCCAGCAGCCAAGATGCCGGGGAAGGAAACACCATATATTTT.

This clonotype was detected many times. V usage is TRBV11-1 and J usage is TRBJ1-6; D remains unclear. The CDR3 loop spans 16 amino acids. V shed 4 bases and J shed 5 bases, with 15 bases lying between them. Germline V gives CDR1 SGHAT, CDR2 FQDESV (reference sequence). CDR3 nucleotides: TGTGCCAGCAGCTCAGTGACGTCAGAAGATAATTCACCCCTCCACTTT. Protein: CASSSVTSEDNSPLHF.

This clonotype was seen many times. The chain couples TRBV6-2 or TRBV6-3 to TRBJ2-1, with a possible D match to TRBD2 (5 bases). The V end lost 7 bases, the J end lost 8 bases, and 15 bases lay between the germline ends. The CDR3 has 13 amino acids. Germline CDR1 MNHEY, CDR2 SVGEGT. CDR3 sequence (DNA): TGTGCCAGCAATACCGGGGAAGGCTATGAGCAGTTCTTC. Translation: CASNTGEGYEQFF.

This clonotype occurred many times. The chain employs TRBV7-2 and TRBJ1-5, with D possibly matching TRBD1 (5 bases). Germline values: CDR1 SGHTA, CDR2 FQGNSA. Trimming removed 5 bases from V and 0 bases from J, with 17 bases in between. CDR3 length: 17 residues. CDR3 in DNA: TGTGCCAGCAGCCCCGTCGACAGTATCTATAGCAATCAGCCCCAGCATTTT. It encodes CASSPVDSIYSNQPQHF. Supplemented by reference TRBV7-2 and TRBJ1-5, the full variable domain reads GAGVSQSPSNKVTEKGKDVELRCDPISGHTALYWYRQSLGQGLEFLIYFQGNSAPDKSGLPSDRFSAERTGGSVSTLTIQRTQQEDSAVYLCASSPVDSIYSNQPQHFGDGTRLSIL.

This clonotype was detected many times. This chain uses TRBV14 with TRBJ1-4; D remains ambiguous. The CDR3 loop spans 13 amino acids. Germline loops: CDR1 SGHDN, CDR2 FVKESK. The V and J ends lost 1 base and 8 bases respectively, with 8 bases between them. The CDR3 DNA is TGTGCCAGCAGCCAAGTTCCAGGAGAAAAACTGTTTTTT. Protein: CASSQVPGEKLFF.

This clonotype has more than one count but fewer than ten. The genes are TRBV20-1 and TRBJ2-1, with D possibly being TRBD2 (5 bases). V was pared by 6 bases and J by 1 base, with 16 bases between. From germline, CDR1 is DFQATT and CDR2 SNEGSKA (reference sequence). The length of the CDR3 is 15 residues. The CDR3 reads CSATPYRGSYNEQFF. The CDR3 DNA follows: TGCAGTGCAACCCCGTACCGGGGTTCCTACAATGAGCAGTTCTTC.

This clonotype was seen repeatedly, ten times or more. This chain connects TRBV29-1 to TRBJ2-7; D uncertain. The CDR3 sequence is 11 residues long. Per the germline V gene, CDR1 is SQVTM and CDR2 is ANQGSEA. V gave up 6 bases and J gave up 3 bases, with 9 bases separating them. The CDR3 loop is CSVVYNYEQYV. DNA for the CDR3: TGCAGCGTGGTATACAACTACGAGCAGTACGTC.

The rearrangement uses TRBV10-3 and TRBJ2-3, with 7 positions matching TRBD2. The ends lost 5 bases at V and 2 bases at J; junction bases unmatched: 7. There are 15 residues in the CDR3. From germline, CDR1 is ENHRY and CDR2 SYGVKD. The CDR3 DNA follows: TGTGCCATCAGTCGGGACTACTCAAACACAGATACGCAGTATTTT. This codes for CAISRDYSNTDTQYF.

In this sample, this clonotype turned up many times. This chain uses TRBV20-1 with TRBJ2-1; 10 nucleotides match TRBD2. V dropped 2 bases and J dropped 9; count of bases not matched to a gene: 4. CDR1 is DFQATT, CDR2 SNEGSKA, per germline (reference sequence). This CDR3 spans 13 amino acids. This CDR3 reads CSARSGLAIEQFF. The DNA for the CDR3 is TGCAGTGCTAGATCGGGACTAGCGATTGAGCAGTTCTTC.

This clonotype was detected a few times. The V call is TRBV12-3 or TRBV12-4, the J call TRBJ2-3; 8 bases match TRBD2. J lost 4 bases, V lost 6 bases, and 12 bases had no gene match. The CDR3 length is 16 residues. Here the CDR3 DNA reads TGTGCCAGCAGCCAAAGTCGGGCGGGAGGCGCAGATACGCAGTATTTT. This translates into CASSQSRAGGADTQYF.

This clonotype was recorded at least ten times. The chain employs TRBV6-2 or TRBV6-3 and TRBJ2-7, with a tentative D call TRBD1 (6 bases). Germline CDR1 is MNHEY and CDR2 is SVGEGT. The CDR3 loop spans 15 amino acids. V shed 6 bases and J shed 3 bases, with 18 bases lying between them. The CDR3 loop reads CASRTTGLFRYEQYF. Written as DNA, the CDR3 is TGTGCCAGCAGGACTACAGGGCTTTTTCGCTACGAGCAGTACTTC.

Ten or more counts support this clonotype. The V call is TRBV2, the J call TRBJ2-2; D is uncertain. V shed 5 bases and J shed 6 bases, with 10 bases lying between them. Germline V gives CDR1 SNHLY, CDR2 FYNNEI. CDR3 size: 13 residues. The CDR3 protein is CASSYIDPGELFF. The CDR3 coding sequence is TGTGCCAGCAGTTACATCGATCCCGGGGAGCTGTTTTTT. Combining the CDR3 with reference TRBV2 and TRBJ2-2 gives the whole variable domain EPEVTQTPSHQVTQMGQEVILRCVPISNHLYFYWYRQILGQKVEFLVSFYNNEISEKSEIFDDQFSVERPDGSNFTLKIRSTKLEDSAMYFCASSYIDPGELFFGEGSRLTVL.

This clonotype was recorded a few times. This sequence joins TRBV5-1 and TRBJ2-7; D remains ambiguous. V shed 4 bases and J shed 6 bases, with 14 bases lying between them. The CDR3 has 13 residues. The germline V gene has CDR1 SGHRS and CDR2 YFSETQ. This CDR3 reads CASSPTPAGEQYF. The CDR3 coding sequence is TGCGCCAGCAGCCCTACCCCTGCCGGCGAGCAGTACTTC.

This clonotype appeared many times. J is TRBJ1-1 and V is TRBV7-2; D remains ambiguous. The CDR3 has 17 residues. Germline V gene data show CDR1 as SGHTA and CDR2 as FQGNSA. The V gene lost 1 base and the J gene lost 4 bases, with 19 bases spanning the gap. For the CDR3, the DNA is TGTGCCAGCAGCTTAGGTTCAGCGCGGTACCTCTCCACTGAAGCTTTCTTT. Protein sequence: CASSLGSARYLSTEAFF.

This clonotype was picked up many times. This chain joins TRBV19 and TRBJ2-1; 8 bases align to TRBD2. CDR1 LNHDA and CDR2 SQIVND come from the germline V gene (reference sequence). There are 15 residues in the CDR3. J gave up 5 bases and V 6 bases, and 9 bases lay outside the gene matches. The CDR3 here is CASRVQGLANNEQFF. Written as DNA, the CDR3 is TGTGCCAGTAGGGTCCAAGGACTAGCCAACAATGAGCAGTTCTTC.

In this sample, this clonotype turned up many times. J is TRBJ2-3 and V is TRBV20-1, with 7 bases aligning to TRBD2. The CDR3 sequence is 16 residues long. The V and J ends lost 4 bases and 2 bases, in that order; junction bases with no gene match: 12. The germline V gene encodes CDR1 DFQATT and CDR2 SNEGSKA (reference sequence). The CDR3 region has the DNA TGCAGTGCTACCCCTAGGAGCGGGGCTTACACAGATACGCAGTATTTT. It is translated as CSATPRSGAYTDTQYF.

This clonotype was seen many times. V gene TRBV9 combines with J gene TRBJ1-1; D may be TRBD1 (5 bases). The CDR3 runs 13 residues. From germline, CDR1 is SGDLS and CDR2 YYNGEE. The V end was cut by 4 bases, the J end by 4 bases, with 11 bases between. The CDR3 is CASSPQGSTEAFF. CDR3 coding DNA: TGTGCCAGCAGCCCCCAGGGAAGCACTGAAGCTTTCTTT.

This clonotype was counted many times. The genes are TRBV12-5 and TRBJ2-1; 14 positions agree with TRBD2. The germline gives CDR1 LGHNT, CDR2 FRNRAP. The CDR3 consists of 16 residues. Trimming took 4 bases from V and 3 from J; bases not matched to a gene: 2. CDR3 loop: CASGSGLAGGYNEQFF. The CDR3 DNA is TGTGCTAGTGGTTCCGGACTAGCGGGAGGCTACAATGAGCAGTTCTTC.

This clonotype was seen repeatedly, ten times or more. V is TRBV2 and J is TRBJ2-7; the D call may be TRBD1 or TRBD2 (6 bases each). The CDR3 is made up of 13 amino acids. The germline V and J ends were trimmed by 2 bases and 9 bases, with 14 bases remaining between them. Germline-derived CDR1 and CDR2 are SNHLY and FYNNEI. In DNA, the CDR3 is TGTGCCAGCAGTGAATTGGGGGCGGGACGGCAGTACGTC. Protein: CASSELGAGRQYV.

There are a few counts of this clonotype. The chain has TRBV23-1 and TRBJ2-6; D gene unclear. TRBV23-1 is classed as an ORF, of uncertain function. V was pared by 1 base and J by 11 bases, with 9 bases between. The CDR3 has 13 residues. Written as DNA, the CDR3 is TGCGCCAGCAGTCAATACCGGTCCTACGTCCTGACTTTC. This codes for CASSQYRSYVLTF.

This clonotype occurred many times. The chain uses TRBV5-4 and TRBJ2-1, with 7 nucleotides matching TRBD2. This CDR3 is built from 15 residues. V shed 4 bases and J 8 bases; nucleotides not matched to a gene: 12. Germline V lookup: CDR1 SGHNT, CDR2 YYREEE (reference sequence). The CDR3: CASSRGLPEGYEQFF. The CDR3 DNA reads TGTGCCAGCAGCCGGGGACTACCTGAGGGGTATGAGCAGTTCTTC.

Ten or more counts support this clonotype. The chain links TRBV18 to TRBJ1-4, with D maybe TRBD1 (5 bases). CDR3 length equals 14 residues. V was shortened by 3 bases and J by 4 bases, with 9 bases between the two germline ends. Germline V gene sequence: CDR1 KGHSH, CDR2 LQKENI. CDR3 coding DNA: TGTGCCAGCTCACCGGGACGGATTAATGAAAAACTGTTTTTT. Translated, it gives CASSPGRINEKLFF.

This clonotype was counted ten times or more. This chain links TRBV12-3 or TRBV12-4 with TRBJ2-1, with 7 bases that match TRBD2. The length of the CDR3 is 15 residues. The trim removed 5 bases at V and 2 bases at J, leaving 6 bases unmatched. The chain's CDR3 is CASSRAGVPYNEQFF. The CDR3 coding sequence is TGTGCCAGCAGTCGGGCGGGAGTCCCCTACAATGAGCAGTTCTTC.

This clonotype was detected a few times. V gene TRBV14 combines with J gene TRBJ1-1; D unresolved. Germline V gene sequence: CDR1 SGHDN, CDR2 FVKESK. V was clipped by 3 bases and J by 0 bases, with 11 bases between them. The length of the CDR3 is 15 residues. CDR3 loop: CASSHQEGMNTEAFF. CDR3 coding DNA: TGTGCCAGCAGCCACCAGGAGGGAATGAACACTGAAGCTTTCTTT.

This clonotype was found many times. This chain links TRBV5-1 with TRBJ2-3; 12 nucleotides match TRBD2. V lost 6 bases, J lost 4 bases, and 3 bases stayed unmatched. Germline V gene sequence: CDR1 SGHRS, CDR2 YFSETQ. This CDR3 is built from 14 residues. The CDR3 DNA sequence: TGCGCCAGCAAGACTAGCGGGAGTGCAGATACGCAGTATTTT. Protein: CASKTSGSADTQYF.